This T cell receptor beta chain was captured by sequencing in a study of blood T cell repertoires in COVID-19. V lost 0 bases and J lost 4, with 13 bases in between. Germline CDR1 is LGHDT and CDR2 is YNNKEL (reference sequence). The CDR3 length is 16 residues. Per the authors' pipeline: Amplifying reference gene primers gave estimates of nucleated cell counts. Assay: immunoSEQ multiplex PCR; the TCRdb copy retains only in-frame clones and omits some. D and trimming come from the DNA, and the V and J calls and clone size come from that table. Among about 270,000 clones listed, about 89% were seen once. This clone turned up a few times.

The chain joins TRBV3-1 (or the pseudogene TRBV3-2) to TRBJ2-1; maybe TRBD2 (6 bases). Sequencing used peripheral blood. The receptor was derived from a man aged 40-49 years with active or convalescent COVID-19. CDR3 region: CASSQDQVGGYNEQFF. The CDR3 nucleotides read TGTGCCAGCAGCCAAGATCAAGTAGGAGGGTACAATGAGCAGTTCTTC.